This T cell receptor beta chain was identified in a study of human T cells and chemical hapten exposure. This CDR3 region has 14 residues. J lost 3 bases, V lost 5 bases, and 6 bases had no gene match. Per the germline V gene, CDR1 is MNHEY and CDR2 is SVGAGI. Via MiXCR, TCRdb re-called the RACE reads, giving one row per CDR3 protein. The data contain about 400,000 distinct CDR3 sequences, around 6% of them singletons. A few counts support this clonotype. Time point specified: patch test 2, 6 weeks after DPC sensitization. Sample treatment: therapeutic diphenylcyclopropenone sensitization with weekly scalp DPC. Researchers sampled blood before each patch test went on.

The sequence was collected from a woman between 18 and 29 years old with alopecia areata. Some clones in this sample may be carry-over from other donors' samples. The sequencing used whole blood, collected in connection with sensitization to the hapten diphenylcyclopropenone (DPC). This chain links TRBV6-5 with TRBJ1-1, with TRBD1 matching over 7 bases. The CDR3 loop reads CASSRYTGDTEAFF. Here the CDR3 DNA reads TGTGCCAGCAGTAGGTACACAGGGGACACTGAAGCTTTCTTT.